A selection of T cell receptor beta chains follows, all from one sample in a study of cytomegalovirus exposure and HLA in healthy donors. Data came from immunoSEQ multiplex PCR; TCRdb stores just in-frame clones and leaves some out. In the table there are about 270,000 clones, more than 55% of which are singletons. Input material: PBMCs. Receptors were obtained from a female donor in good health and CMV-seronegative. Both conserved end residues are part of each CDR3.

V: TRBV5-6
CDR3: CASSLPDRGRTF

V: TRBV5-6
CDR3: CASSLAAGGYNEQFF

V: TRBV7-6
CDR3: CASSLGAGGREQYF

V: TRBV29-1
CDR3: CSVSDRGWGYTF

V: TRBV6-1
CDR3: CASRLGLMNTEAFF

V: TRBV15
CDR3: CATRESNQPQHF

V: TRBV28
CDR3: CASSLPGGTDTQYF

V: TRBV5-4
CDR3: CASSTGLAGADTQYF

V: TRBV27
CDR3: CASSELAESLIYEQYF

V: TRBV27
CDR3: CASSFFGVEGLYEQYF

V: TRBV4-1
CDR3: CASSFNSGSSYEQYF

V: TRBV13
CDR3: CASSLLAATYEQYF

V: TRBV6-5
CDR3: CASSYVLGGGYEQYF

V: TRBV5-1
CDR3: CASSWGHHSTDTQYF

V: TRBV4-2
CDR3: CASNSGSTDTQYF

V: TRBV28
CDR3: CASSLLSIGLAGGLGSYEQYF

V: TRBV6-6
CDR3: CASSYSSSGPYEQYF

V: TRBV7-8
CDR3: CASSLERGRGTDTQYF

V: TRBV10-3
CDR3: CAISESTGGPGELFF

V: TRBV29-1
CDR3: CSARQGPDTQYF

V: TRBV18
CDR3: CASSPTSGSTDTQYF

V: TRBV2
CDR3: CASRGLAGLQFSYNEQFF

V: TRBV27
CDR3: CASSLQQGDYEQYF

V: TRBV5-1
CDR3: CASSGTSTGGSGNTIYF

V: TRBV28
CDR3: CASSYYNEQFF